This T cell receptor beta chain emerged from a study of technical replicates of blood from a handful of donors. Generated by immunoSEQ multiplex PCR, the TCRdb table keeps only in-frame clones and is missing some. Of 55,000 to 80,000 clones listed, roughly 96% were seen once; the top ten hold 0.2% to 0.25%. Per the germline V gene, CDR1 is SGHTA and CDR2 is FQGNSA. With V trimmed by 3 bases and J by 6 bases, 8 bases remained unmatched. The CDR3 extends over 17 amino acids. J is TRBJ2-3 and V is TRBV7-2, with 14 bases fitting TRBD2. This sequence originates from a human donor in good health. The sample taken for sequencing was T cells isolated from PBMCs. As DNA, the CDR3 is TGTGCCAGCAGCTTTCCGGGACTAGCGGGGGTTGGGGATACGCAGTATTTT. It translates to CASSFPGLAGVGDTQYF.